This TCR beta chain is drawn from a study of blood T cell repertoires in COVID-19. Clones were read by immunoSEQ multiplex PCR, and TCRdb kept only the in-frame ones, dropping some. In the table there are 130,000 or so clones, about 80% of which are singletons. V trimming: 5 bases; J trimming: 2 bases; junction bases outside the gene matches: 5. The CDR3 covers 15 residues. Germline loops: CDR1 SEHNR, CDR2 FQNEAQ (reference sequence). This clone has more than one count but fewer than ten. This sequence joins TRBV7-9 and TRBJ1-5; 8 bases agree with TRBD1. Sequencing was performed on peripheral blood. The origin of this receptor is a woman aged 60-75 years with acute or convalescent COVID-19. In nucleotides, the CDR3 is TGTGCCAGCAGCACCGGGACAGGCGGCAATCAGCCCCAGCATTTT. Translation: CASSTGTGGNQPQHF.